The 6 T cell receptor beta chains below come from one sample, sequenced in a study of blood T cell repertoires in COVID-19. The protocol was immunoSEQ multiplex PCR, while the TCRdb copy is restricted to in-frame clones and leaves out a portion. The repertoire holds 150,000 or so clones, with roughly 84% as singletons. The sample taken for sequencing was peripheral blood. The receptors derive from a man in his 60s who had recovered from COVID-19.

The CDR3 here is CASSLGGGIETQYF. DNA for the CDR3: TGTGCCAGCAGCTTAGGGGGGGGCATAGAGACCCAGTACTTC. The gene calls are TRBV7-8 and TRBJ2-5, with D perhaps TRBD2 (7 bases). Per the germline V gene, CDR1 is SGHVS and CDR2 is FQNEAQ. Deletions cut 1 base from V and 4 bases from J, with 10 bases between. The CDR3 covers 14 residues.

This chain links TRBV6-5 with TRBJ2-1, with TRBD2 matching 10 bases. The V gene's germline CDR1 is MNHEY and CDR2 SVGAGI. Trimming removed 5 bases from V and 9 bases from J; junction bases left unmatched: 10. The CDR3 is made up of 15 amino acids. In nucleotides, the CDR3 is TGTGCCAGCAGTCAGACTAGCGGGTTGATTCTTGAGCAGTTCTTC. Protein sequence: CASSQTSGLILEQFF.

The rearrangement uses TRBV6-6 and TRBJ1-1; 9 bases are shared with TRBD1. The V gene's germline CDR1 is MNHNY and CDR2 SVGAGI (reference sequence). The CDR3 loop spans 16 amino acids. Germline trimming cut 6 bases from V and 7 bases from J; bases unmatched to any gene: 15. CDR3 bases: TGTGCCAGCAGGCTACTCGGACAGGGGAGGATCGGTGAAGCTTTCTTT. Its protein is CASRLLGQGRIGEAFF.

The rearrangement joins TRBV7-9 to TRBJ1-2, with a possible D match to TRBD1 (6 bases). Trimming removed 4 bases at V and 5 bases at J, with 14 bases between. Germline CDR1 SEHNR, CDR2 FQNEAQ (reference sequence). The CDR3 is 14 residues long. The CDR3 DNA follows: TGTGCCAGCAGCTACTTGGGGGCATCTTATGGCTACACCTTC. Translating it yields CASSYLGASYGYTF.

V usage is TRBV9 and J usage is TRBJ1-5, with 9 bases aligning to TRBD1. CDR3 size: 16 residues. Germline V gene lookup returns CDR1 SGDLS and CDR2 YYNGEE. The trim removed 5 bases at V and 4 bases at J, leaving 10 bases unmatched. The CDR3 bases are TGTGCCAGCAGTCGCCGGCGGGACAGGGATAATCAGCCCCAGCATTTT. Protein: CASSRRRDRDNQPQHF.

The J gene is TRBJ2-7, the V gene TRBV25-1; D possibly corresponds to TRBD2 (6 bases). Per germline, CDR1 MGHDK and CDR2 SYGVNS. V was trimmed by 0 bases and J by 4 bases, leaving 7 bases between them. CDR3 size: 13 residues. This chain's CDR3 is CASSEYGGYEQYF. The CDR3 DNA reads TGTGCCAGCAGTGAATACGGAGGGTACGAGCAGTACTTC.